Only a few counts were recorded for the clone carrying this TCR beta chain. The CDR3 covers 15 residues. In germline, CDR1 is SGHTS, CDR2 YDEGEE. Trimming cost V 4 bases and J 5 bases; bases outside gene matches: 9. This entry is derived from a study of T cell changes during pregnancy in multiple sclerosis. Produced via immunoSEQ multiplex PCR; TCRdb's table is partial and in-frame only. The sample has over 50,000 clones, about nine tenths seen once. The V and J genes are TRBV5-8 and TRBJ1-5; 7 bases match TRBD1. The clonotype comes from a female donor in good health, enrolled as a control in a pregnancy study. Specimen: peripheral blood, collected in the first trimester of pregnancy. The CDR3 DNA reads TGTGCCAGCAGCCCCGGTGACAGGGAGTATCAGCCCCAGCATTTT. Its translation is CASSPGDREYQPQHF.